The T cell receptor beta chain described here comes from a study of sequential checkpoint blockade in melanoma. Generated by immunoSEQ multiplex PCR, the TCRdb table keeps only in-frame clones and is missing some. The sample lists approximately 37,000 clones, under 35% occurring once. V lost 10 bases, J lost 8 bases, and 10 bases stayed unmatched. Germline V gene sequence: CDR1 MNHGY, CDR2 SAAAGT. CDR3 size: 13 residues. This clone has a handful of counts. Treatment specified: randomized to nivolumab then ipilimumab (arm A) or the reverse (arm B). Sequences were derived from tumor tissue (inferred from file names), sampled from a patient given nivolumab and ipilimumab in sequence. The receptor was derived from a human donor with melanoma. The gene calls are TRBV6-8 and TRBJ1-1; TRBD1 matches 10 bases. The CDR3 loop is CATITDRGLEAFF. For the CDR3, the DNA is TGTGCCACCATAACAGACAGGGGGCTCGAAGCTTTCTTT.